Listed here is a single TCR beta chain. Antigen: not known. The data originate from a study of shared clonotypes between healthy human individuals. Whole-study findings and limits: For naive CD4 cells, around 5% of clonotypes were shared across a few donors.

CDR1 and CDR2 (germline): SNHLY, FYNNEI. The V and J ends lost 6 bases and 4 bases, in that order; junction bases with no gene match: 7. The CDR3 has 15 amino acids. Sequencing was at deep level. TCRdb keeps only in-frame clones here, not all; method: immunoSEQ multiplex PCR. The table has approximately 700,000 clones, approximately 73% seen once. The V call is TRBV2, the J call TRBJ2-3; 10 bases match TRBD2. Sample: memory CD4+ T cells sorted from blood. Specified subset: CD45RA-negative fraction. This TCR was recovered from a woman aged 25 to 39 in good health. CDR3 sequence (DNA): TGTGCCAGCAGCCCCCTGACTAGCGGGTCAGATACGCAGTATTTT. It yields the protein CASSPLTSGSDTQYF.